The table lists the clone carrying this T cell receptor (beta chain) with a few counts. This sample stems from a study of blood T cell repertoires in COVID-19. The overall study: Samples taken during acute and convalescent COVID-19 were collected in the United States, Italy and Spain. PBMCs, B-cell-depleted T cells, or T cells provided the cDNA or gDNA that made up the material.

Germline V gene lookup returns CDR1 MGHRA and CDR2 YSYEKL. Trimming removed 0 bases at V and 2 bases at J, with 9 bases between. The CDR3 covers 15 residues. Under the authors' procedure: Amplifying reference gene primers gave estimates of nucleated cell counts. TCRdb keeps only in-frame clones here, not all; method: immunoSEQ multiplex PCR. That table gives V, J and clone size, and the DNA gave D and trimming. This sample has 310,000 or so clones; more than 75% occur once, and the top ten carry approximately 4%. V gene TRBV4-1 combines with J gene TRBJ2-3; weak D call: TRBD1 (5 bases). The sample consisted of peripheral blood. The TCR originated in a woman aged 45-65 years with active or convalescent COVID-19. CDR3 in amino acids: CASSQDIGVTDTQYF. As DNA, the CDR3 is TGCGCCAGCAGCCAAGATATAGGGGTCACAGATACGCAGTATTTT.